Sequencing of this T cell receptor (beta chain) was carried out in a study of Graves' ophthalmopathy and Graves' hyperthyroidism. About the research overall: At initial diagnosis, peripheral blood was obtained, and this preceded any treatment.

The germline V gene has CDR1 SNHLY and CDR2 FYNNEI. V dropped 10 bases and J dropped 5 bases, with 11 bases sitting between them. CDR3 size: 11 residues. Points from the study as a whole: Blood shared most expanded thyroid clonotypes above 0.001 frequency.

The authors amplified TCR beta CDR3 regions, and they did so from RNA transcripts for repertoire sequencing. Second-round multiplex PCR came after a first-round RT-PCR that employed HTBI primers. TCRdb independently ran MiXCR on the multiplex PCR reads; one entry per CDR3 protein. Here the sample spans 200,000 to 250,000 distinct CDR3 sequences, roughly 21% being singletons. A volume of around 10 ml of fresh peripheral blood supplied the PBMCs. Turning to this clonotype: Antigen unknown. This may arise from a read error, as a much more abundant clone is one base away.

The V and J genes are TRBV2 and TRBJ2-5; D remains unclear. Sequenced: peripheral blood. The TCR originated in a woman aged 50 to 60 with Graves' ophthalmopathy. The chain's CDR3 is CAIRRHETQYF. CDR3 bases: TGTGCCATCAGGAGACATGAGACCCAGTACTTC.